These 4 T cell receptor beta chains were sequenced from one sample in a study of blood T cell repertoires in COVID-19. Data came from immunoSEQ multiplex PCR; TCRdb stores just in-frame clones and leaves some out. The table lists 150,000 to 200,000 clones, 82% of them singletons, with over 9.5% in the top ten. The specimen sequenced was peripheral blood. These receptor sequences come from a woman aged 80 or over with active or convalescent COVID-19.

V gene TRBV28 combines with J gene TRBJ1-4; 8 bases are a match to TRBD1. The J segment lost 7 bases and the V segment lost 6 bases, leaving 10 bases of the junction unmatched. This CDR3 has 15 residues. Germline lookup yields CDR1 MDHEN and CDR2 SYDVKM. Written as DNA, the CDR3 is TGTGCCAGCAGACGGCAGGGGGCTCTGGGTGAAAAACTGTTTTTT. It translates to CASRRQGALGEKLFF.

The rearrangement links TRBV7-2 to TRBJ1-3; maybe TRBD1 (6 bases). CDR3 size: 15 residues. V was pared by 4 bases and J by 0 bases, with 10 bases between. Germline values: CDR1 SGHTA, CDR2 FQGNSA. CDR3 sequence reads: CASSYGQISGNTIYF. CDR3 DNA sequence: TGTGCCAGCAGCTACGGACAGATCTCTGGAAACACCATATATTTT.

The chain links TRBV9 to TRBJ2-5; D may be TRBD2 (5 bases). Trimming pared 4 bases from V and 5 bases from J, leaving 15 bases between. Per the germline V gene, CDR1 is SGDLS and CDR2 is YYNGEE. The CDR3 is 14 residues long. CDR3 sequence (DNA): TGTGCCAGCAGCCCAATCGGGATCCGTGAGACCCAGTACTTC. Translated: CASSPIGIRETQYF.

In its sample, this clone was seen once. The rearrangement links TRBV29-1 to TRBJ2-5; TRBD2 is a possible D gene (6 bases). The CDR3 runs 12 residues. Germline V gene data show CDR1 as SQVTM and CDR2 as ANQGSEA. V was shortened by 5 bases and J by 4 bases, with 11 bases between the two germline ends. The CDR3, as DNA: TGCAGCGTTCGCCAGGGAGGAGAGACCCAGTACTTC. It codes for CSVRQGGETQYF.